This T cell receptor (beta chain) was identified in a study of spatial heterogeneity in lung cancer. Study findings and constraints: For expanded intratumoral alpha and beta TCRs, counts tracked tumor mutation counts.

This clonotype was detected ten times or more. Antigen specificity is unknown. An end of the junction does not agree with germline; a read error may underlie this. TCRdb reanalysed the 5' RACE reads using MiXCR and keeps one entry per CDR3 protein. The sample consists of about 27,000 distinct CDR3 sequences, just over 7% of them appearing once. Germline V CDR1 and CDR2: MDHEN, SYDVKM. The CDR3 contains 13 residues. Time point specified: sample taken at primary tumor resection. Unsorted whole RNA of tumor, nontumor lung or frozen PBMC was sequenced. The receptor was isolated from a male donor with early-stage non-small cell lung cancer. The specimen comprised lung tumor tissue, sampled at surgery. The V gene is TRBV28, the J gene TRBJ2-5, with 7 bases aligning to TRBD1. CDR3 coding DNA: TGTGCCAGCAGTTTAAATGACAGGGCCGGCACCTTATTC. Amino acid sequence: CASSLNDRAGTLF. Using reference TRBV28 and TRBJ2-5 for the parts outside the CDR3, the full variable domain is DVKVTQSSRYLVKRTGEKVFLECVQDMDHENMFWYRQDPGLGLRLIYFSYDVKMKEKGDIPEGYSVSREKKERFSLILESASTNQTSMYLCASSLNDRAGTLFGPGTRLLVL.